The 20 T cell receptor beta chains listed next were all sequenced from one sample in a study of cytomegalovirus exposure and HLA in healthy donors. Both 60 Vbeta primers and 13 Jbeta primers went into the PCR. Method: immunoSEQ multiplex PCR; TCRdb's copy keeps in-frame clones and lacks some. The repertoire includes about 200,000 clones, 70% to 90% of them detected once, and roughly 0.33% sits in the top ten. Sequencing used PBMCs. The receptors come from a woman younger than 45 in good health and CMV-seronegative.

This clone came up once. An end of the junction differs from the germline gene, which may be a read error. The J gene is TRBJ2-5, the V gene TRBV7-7; weak D call: TRBD1 (5 bases). The germline V gene has CDR1 SSHAT and CDR2 FNYEAQ (reference sequence). The CDR3 is made up of 17 amino acids. CDR3 DNA: TGTGCTAGCAGCTTAGGGGCTGAAGGGGCATCGCAAGAGACCCAGTACTTC. As protein: CASSLGAEGASQETQYF.

The chain uses TRBV7-7 and TRBJ2-2; D may be TRBD1 (6 bases). The CDR3 runs to 14 residues. CDR1 is SSHAT and CDR2 is FNYEAQ in the germline V gene (reference sequence). CDR3 bases: TGTGCTGCCGGCCCAGGGGTAGGGACCGGGGAGCTGTTTTTT. Residues: CAAGPGVGTGELFF. Full variable domain (remainder filled in from reference TRBV7-7 and TRBJ2-2): GAGVSQSPRYKVTKRGQDVTLRCDPISSHATLYWYQQALGQGPEFLTYFNYEAQPDKSGLPSDRFSAERPEGSISTLTIQRTEQRDSAMYRCAAGPGVGTGELFFGEGSRLTVL.

This clone was recorded only once. The CDR3 nucleotides read TGTGCCAGCAGTTCCGACAGCGGGGGGACTGAAGCTTTCTTT. This sequence encodes CASSSDSGGTEAFF. V usage is TRBV2 and J usage is TRBJ1-1; tentative D call: TRBD1 (5 bases). V was pared by 5 bases and J by 5 bases, with 15 bases between. The CDR3 runs 14 residues. The germline V gene encodes CDR1 SNHLY and CDR2 FYNNEI. Based on the CDR3 plus reference TRBV2 and TRBJ1-1, the full variable domain is EPEVTQTPSHQVTQMGQEVILRCVPISNHLYFYWYRQILGQKVEFLVSFYNNEISEKSEIFDDQFSVERPDGSNFTLKIRSTKLEDSAMYFCASSSDSGGTEAFFGQGTRLTVV.

This clone occurred once. The genes are TRBV5-1 and TRBJ2-7; 9 nucleotides align to TRBD2. The trim removed 3 bases at V and 2 bases at J, leaving 9 bases unmatched. This CDR3 has 16 residues. Germline CDR1 reads SGHRS; CDR2 reads YFSETQ. The CDR3 is CASSSIPGTSTYEQYF. Here the CDR3 DNA reads TGCGCCAGCAGCTCAATCCCCGGGACTAGCACCTACGAGCAGTACTTC.

DNA of the CDR3: TGTGCCAGCAGTGAGCAGTCAGGAGGCTCTGGAAACACCATATATTTT. Translating it yields CASSEQSGGSGNTIYF. The genes are TRBV6-1 and TRBJ1-3; no reliable D call. The CDR3 sequence is 16 residues long. The V end was cut by 3 bases, the J end by 0 bases, with 12 bases between. The V gene's germline CDR1 is MNHNS and CDR2 SASEGT.

V is TRBV6-1 and J is TRBJ2-2, with TRBD2 identical over 11 bases. Losses at the gene ends were 8 bases for V and 5 bases for J; bases not matched to a gene: 4. This CDR3 comprises 14 residues. Germline CDR1 and CDR2: MNHNS and SASEGT. In nucleotides, the CDR3 is TGTGCCAGCGCGCCTAGCGGGGGGACCGGGGAGCTGTTTTTT. Protein sequence: CASAPSGGTGELFF.

The V gene is TRBV5-1, the J gene TRBJ2-5, with 15 bases identical to TRBD2. Germline CDR1 SGHRS, CDR2 YFSETQ. Trimming removed 4 bases from V and 4 bases from J; junction bases left unmatched: 5. The CDR3 sequence is 16 residues long. For the CDR3, the DNA is TGCGCCAGCAGCCGGACTAGCGGGGGGGCCGGAGAGACCCAGTACTTC. Translating it yields CASSRTSGGAGETQYF.

The V and J genes are TRBV5-1 and TRBJ2-1; TRBD1 matches 8 bases. There are 15 residues in the CDR3. The V segment lost 5 bases and the J segment 2 bases; nucleotides outside the gene matches: 6. Per the germline V gene, CDR1 is SGHRS and CDR2 is YFSETQ. The CDR3 protein is CASSKDRVTYNEQFF. Written as DNA, the CDR3 is TGCGCCAGCAGTAAGGACAGGGTTACCTACAATGAGCAGTTCTTC.

The chain joins TRBV5-6 to TRBJ1-3, with a tentative D call TRBD1 (6 bases). Trimming took off 0 bases at V and 4 bases at J, with 20 bases between the two ends. This CDR3 is 18 amino acids long. CDR1 and CDR2 from the germline V gene are SGHDT and YYEEEE. The CDR3 DNA sequence: TGTGCCAGCAGCTTGGGGGCGGCAGGGGAATTCGTCGGAAACACCATATATTTT. It encodes CASSLGAAGEFVGNTIYF.

This chain links TRBV6-4 with TRBJ2-7; 9 nucleotides line up with TRBD2. This CDR3 comprises 16 residues. Germline V gene lookup returns CDR1 MRHNA and CDR2 SNTAGT. V shed 6 bases and J 3 bases; nucleotides not matched to a gene: 12. Written as DNA, the CDR3 is TGTGCCAGCAGCCGCGGTTTGGCTAGCGGGAACTACGAGCAGTACTTC. Protein: CASSRGLASGNYEQYF.

The chain uses TRBV15 and TRBJ2-2, with a weak D call TRBD2 (5 bases). CDR3 length: 14 amino acids. V lost 5 bases, J lost 7 bases, and 14 bases lay in between. Per germline, CDR1 LNHNV and CDR2 YYDKDF (reference sequence). CDR3 in DNA: TGTGCCACCAGCGCTCAGAGGGCCCTCGGGGAGCTGTTTTTT. Encoded protein: CATSAQRALGELFF. Complete variable domain (other parts from reference TRBV15 and TRBJ2-2): DAMVIQNPRYQVTQFGKPVTLSCSQTLNHNVMYWYQQKSSQAPKLLFHYYDKDFNNEADTPDNFQSRRPNTSFCFLDIRSPGLGDTAMYLCATSAQRALGELFFGEGSRLTVL.

The rearrangement links TRBV2 to TRBJ1-1, with 7 nucleotides matching TRBD1. Germline-derived CDR1 and CDR2 are SNHLY and FYNNEI. V lost 5 bases and J lost 4; bases outside the gene matches: 4. This CDR3 has 13 residues. CDR3 in DNA: TGTGCCAGCAGTTATGACAGGGTCACTGAAGCTTTCTTT. It translates to CASSYDRVTEAFF.

V gene TRBV5-1 combines with J gene TRBJ2-3; TRBD1 agrees at 9 bases. CDR1 SGHRS and CDR2 YFSETQ come from the germline V gene. The V gene end was trimmed by 1 base and the J gene end by 2 bases; junction bases not matched to a gene: 2. There are 15 residues in the CDR3. CDR3 amino acids: CASSLTGGYTDTQYF. CDR3 nucleotides: TGCGCCAGCAGCTTGACAGGGGGCTACACAGATACGCAGTATTTT. The full variable domain, its missing parts supplied by reference TRBV5-1 and TRBJ2-3, is KAGVTQTPRYLIKTRGQQVTLSCSPISGHRSVSWYQQTPGQGLQFLFEYFSETQRNKGNFPGRFSGRQFSNSRSEMNVSTLELGDSALYLCASSLTGGYTDTQYFGPGTRLTVL.

The chain combines TRBV4-1 with TRBJ2-1, with D perhaps matching TRBD2 (6 bases). V dropped 4 bases and J dropped 2 bases, with 12 bases sitting between them. CDR1 MGHRA and CDR2 YSYEKL come from the germline V gene. CDR3 length: 15 residues. CDR3 protein: CASSPRSGPYNEQFF. The CDR3 DNA reads TGCGCCAGCAGCCCTCGTAGCGGACCCTACAATGAGCAGTTCTTC.

The V and J genes are TRBV6-6 and TRBJ2-3, with TRBD1 matching over 8 bases. Looked up from germline, CDR1 is MNHNY and CDR2 is SVGAGI (reference sequence). The CDR3 consists of 16 residues. V gave up 4 bases and J gave up 4 bases; unmatched junction bases: 10. The CDR3 region has the DNA TGTGCCAGCAGTTCAACCCGCGCAGGGGGCCCAGATACGCAGTATTTT. Amino acid sequence: CASSSTRAGGPDTQYF.

The genes are TRBV7-9 and TRBJ2-3, with 8 bases that match TRBD2. CDR1 SEHNR and CDR2 FQNEAQ come from the germline V gene (reference sequence). CDR3 length: 16 residues. Losses at the gene ends were 3 bases for V and 0 bases for J; bases not matched to a gene: 5. The CDR3 coding sequence is TGTGCCAGCAGCTTGGCACTAGCGGCAAGCACAGATACGCAGTATTTT. Its translation: CASSLALAASTDTQYF.

V and J are TRBV2 and TRBJ1-2, with TRBD1 identical over 7 bases. CDR3 length equals 13 residues. V dropped 6 bases and J dropped 7; count of bases not matched to a gene: 8. CDR1 is SNHLY and CDR2 is FYNNEI in the germline V gene. CDR3 bases: TGTGCCAGCAGAAAGGACAGGTCGGCTGGCTACACCTTC. Residues: CASRKDRSAGYTF.

The chain recombines TRBV27 with TRBJ2-1; 9 bases align to TRBD2. The CDR3 is made up of 15 amino acids. Germline CDR1 is MNHEY and CDR2 is SMNVEV (reference sequence). V dropped 3 bases and J dropped 2; count of bases not matched to a gene: 2. CDR3 in DNA: TGTGCCAGCAGTTTGGGCGGGAGGGCCTACAATGAGCAGTTCTTC. Translation: CASSLGGRAYNEQFF.

This clone has only one observation. The chain is built from TRBV7-8 and TRBJ2-2; D might be TRBD2 (5 bases). This CDR3 comprises 15 residues. The V gene lost 5 bases and the J gene lost 7 bases, with 17 bases spanning the gap. Looked up from germline, CDR1 is SGHVS and CDR2 is FQNEAQ. The CDR3 bases are TGTGCCAGCAGCCAACCCGTATTAGGGAGCGGGGAGCTGTTTTTT. Protein sequence: CASSQPVLGSGELFF.

This clone was observed a few times. This chain links TRBV4-1 with TRBJ2-1, with 9 bases lining up with TRBD2. The CDR3 runs 16 residues. Per germline, CDR1 MGHRA and CDR2 YSYEKL. After removal of 1 base from V and 4 bases from J, the junction contained 5 bases not matched to a gene. The chain's CDR3 is CASSQVRAGGYNEQFF. CDR3 coding DNA: TGCGCCAGCAGCCAAGTCCGGGCGGGGGGGTACAATGAGCAGTTCTTC.